One and the same sample provided the 15 T cell receptor beta chains below, sequenced in a study of CD4 T cells in relation to SARS-CoV-2 and coronaviruses. Before the COVID-19 pandemic, during about 2011-2018, CD4+ T cells were taken from unexposed donors. CD4+ T cells were isolated from the cells after around eleven days of culture. The antigens these receptors bind are not known. TCRdb's table, derived via immunoSEQ multiplex PCR, lists solely in-frame clones and lacks some. Here the sample spans more than 25,000 clones, over 60% being singletons. Sequences were obtained from CD4+ T cells from PBMCs, cultured in vitro. All receptors come from a human donor in good health.

This clone was counted once. V and J are TRBV19 and TRBJ2-1; 14 nucleotides align to TRBD2. Trimming took 4 bases from V and 0 from J; bases not matched to a gene: 17. The CDR3 is 22 amino acids. The germline V gene encodes CDR1 LNHDA and CDR2 SQIVND (reference sequence). CDR3 amino acids: CASSKTPMTSGGAIGSYNEQFF. DNA for the CDR3: TGTGCCAGTAGTAAAACCCCTATGACTAGCGGGGGGGCGATTGGCTCCTACAATGAGCAGTTCTTC. The full variable domain, rest sourced from reference TRBV19 and TRBJ2-1, is DGGITQSPKYLFRKEGQNVTLSCEQNLNHDAMYWYRQDPGQGLRLIYYSQIVNDFQKGDIAEGYSVSREKKESFPLTVTSAQKNPTAFYLCASSKTPMTSGGAIGSYNEQFFGPGTRLTVL.

This clone was picked up a small number of times. The chain recombines TRBV7-9 with TRBJ2-1, with D perhaps TRBD2 (6 bases). The V and J ends lost 3 bases and 4 bases respectively, with 13 bases between them. Looked up from germline, CDR1 is SEHNR and CDR2 is FQNEAQ (reference sequence). The CDR3 is 15 residues long. The CDR3 coding sequence is TGTGCCAGCAGCTTTACGGGAGTTCGGTACAATGAGCAGTTCTTC. It yields the protein CASSFTGVRYNEQFF.

The rearrangement links TRBV3-1 (or the pseudogene TRBV3-2) to TRBJ2-2; TRBD1 aligns across 8 bases. Germline CDR1 and CDR2: LGHDT and YNNKEL (reference sequence). The CDR3 is made up of 15 amino acids. V shed 6 bases and J 7 bases; nucleotides not matched to a gene: 10. The CDR3 nucleotides are TGTGCCAGCAGTCCTACAGGGGGGAGTCACGGGGAGCTGTTTTTT. It is translated as CASSPTGGSHGELFF.

The V gene is TRBV11-2, the J gene TRBJ2-1; no clear D gene. This CDR3 is built from 13 residues. The V and J ends lost 4 bases and 5 bases respectively, with 9 bases between them. Germline CDR1 is SGHAT and CDR2 is FQNNGV. The CDR3: CASSSSLDNEQFF. The DNA for the CDR3 is TGTGCCAGCAGCTCGAGCCTGGACAATGAGCAGTTCTTC.

This chain links TRBV3-1 (or the pseudogene TRBV3-2) with TRBJ1-2, with D possibly TRBD1 on 5 matching bases. Trimming removed 3 bases at V and 5 bases at J, with 19 bases between. The CDR3 covers 16 residues. The germline gives CDR1 LGHDT, CDR2 YNNKEL (reference sequence). CDR3 sequence: CASSQEERTQGYGYTF. The CDR3 DNA is TGTGCCAGCAGCCAGGAAGAAAGGACCCAGGGTTATGGCTACACCTTC.

This clone came up once. The V call is TRBV6-2 or TRBV6-3, the J call TRBJ1-1; weak D call: TRBD1 (5 bases). CDR3 length: 14 amino acids. V was trimmed by 4 bases and J by 3 bases, leaving 12 bases between them. The germline gives CDR1 MNHEY, CDR2 SVGEGT. For the CDR3, the DNA is TGTGCCAGCAGTTCCTCTGGGGGGGACACTGAAGCTTTCTTT. Translated, it gives CASSSSGGDTEAFF.

The chain carries TRBV28 and TRBJ2-7; the D gene is possibly TRBD1 (6 bases). Trimming cost V 3 bases and J 1 base, with 19 bases left between them. Germline assignment: CDR1 MDHEN and CDR2 SYDVKM. This CDR3 has 17 amino acids. In nucleotides, the CDR3 is TGTGCCAGCAGTTTTGTTCAGGGGCAGGGGCTTTCCTACGAGCAGTACTTC. This translates into CASSFVQGQGLSYEQYF.

V gene TRBV7-3 combines with J gene TRBJ2-1; TRBD2 agrees at 16 bases. In germline, CDR1 is SGHTA, CDR2 FQGTGA. The CDR3 extends over 16 amino acids. Trimming at V came to 5 bases and at J to 7 bases, leaving 5 bases not matched to a gene. The CDR3 DNA is TGTGCCAGCAGCACCGGGACTAGCGGGAGGGGTAATGAGCAGTTCTTC. It encodes CASSTGTSGRGNEQFF.

This clone was observed a single time. CDR3 DNA: TGTGCCAGCAGCCGGGGGGGCCAAGAGACCCAGTACTTC. It yields the protein CASSRGGQETQYF. The chain combines TRBV3-1 (or the pseudogene TRBV3-2) with TRBJ2-5; 7 positions match TRBD2. The CDR3 sequence is 13 residues long. Germline V CDR1 and CDR2: LGHDT, YNNKEL (reference sequence). Unmatched junction bases numbered 0, after V lost 4 bases and J lost 1 base.

In this sample, this clone is medium-sized. The chain is built from TRBV13 and TRBJ2-3; 11 nucleotides align to TRBD2. Germline values: CDR1 PRHDT, CDR2 FYEKMQ (reference sequence). The CDR3 length is 15 residues. With V trimmed by 3 bases and J by 4 bases, 3 bases remained unmatched. The DNA for the CDR3 is TGTGCCAGCAGCTTCGGGACTAGCGGCCCAGATACGCAGTATTTT. It is translated as CASSFGTSGPDTQYF.

The chain recombines TRBV7-2 with TRBJ2-3; D gene uncertain. CDR3 length: 15 residues. Germline values: CDR1 SGHTA, CDR2 FQGNSA. V lost 1 base, J lost 1 base, and 9 bases lay in between. In DNA, the CDR3 is TGTGCCAGCAGCTTAGAACCGGCCCGCACAGATACGCAGTATTTT. Translated: CASSLEPARTDTQYF.

This rearrangement joins TRBV7-2 to TRBJ2-1, with 12 bases aligning to TRBD2. This CDR3 region has 18 residues. The V and J ends lost 4 bases and 7 bases, in that order; junction bases with no gene match: 14. Germline V CDR1 and CDR2: SGHTA, FQGNSA. DNA for the CDR3: TGTGCCAGCAGCTACCCTCCCTGGCTAGCGGGAGGGCTGAATGAGCAGTTCTTC. Encoded protein: CASSYPPWLAGGLNEQFF.

The CDR3 here is CASSSGLAGGNETQYF. DNA for the CDR3: TGCGCCAGCAGCTCCGGACTAGCGGGGGGTAATGAGACCCAGTACTTC. The V and J genes are TRBV5-1 and TRBJ2-5; 14 positions match TRBD2. Germline V lookup: CDR1 SGHRS, CDR2 YFSETQ. With 3 bases clipped from V and 5 bases from J, the junction kept 6 bases outside the gene matches. CDR3 size: 16 residues.

The V and J genes are TRBV3-1 (or the pseudogene TRBV3-2) and TRBJ2-3, with 9 nucleotides matching TRBD2. The V gene's germline CDR1 is LGHDT and CDR2 YNNKEL (reference sequence). Trimming took 0 bases from V and 3 from J; bases not matched to a gene: 7. The CDR3 is 17 amino acids. The CDR3 DNA follows: TGTGCCAGCAGCCAAGATGGGGCGGGGGGGCTAACAGATACGCAGTATTTT. Its protein product is CASSQDGAGGLTDTQYF.

The V gene is TRBV5-6, the J gene TRBJ2-2; 8 positions agree with TRBD2. After removal of 3 bases from V and 1 base from J, the junction contained 5 bases not matched to a gene. This CDR3 spans 16 amino acids. From germline, CDR1 is SGHDT and CDR2 YYEEEE. Written as DNA, the CDR3 is TGTGCCAGCAGCTCCCGACTAGCGTTGAACACCGGGGAGCTGTTTTTT. This gives the protein CASSSRLALNTGELFF.